The present entry profiles one T cell receptor beta chain with its context. The clone's antigen remains unknown. No much larger clonotype is one base removed from it; base qualities were not supplied. This sample is part of a study of blood T cell repertoires in COVID-19 (TCRdb year 2020). Regarding the research as a whole: Samples from collaborators originated in the United States, Italy and Spain and spanned both the acute and convalescent phases of COVID-19. The prospective study material was composed of cDNA or gDNA derived from T cells, B-cell-depleted T cells, or PBMCs. Subjects who had been exposed to COVID-19, were actively infected with it, or had recovered from it provided the deeply sampled blood TCRbeta repertoires that made up the dataset. The repertoires were released in a freely available public database meant as a resource for research on the immune response to SARS-CoV-2. Samples came from the ongoing ImmuneRACE study (first 160 participants) plus 1,254 subjects from 6 global collaborators. The sample metadata nearly always contained a de-identified subject ID, COVID-19 status, age in years and sex. Where HLA class I and class II types were available, the types were taken from metadata supplied by the sample provider, not from assay-based typing. The study at large found these results: The quantity of clinical and demographic metadata differed by source and by participant and was supplied without curation.

Taken from cysteine to phenylalanine, the CDR3 has 15 residues. Kept here is only the CDR3 DNA, which spans 45 bases and is read in frame from base 1. The germline V gene (reference sequence) specifies LNHDA as CDR1 and SQIVND as CDR2. V is pruned by 4 bases and J by 9 bases, leaving 9 bases of the junction without a gene match. Each collaborating institution followed its own protocols to collect whole blood in K2EDTA tubes. For TCRbeta analysis, collaborators shipped samples in one of three forms: frozen whole blood, isolated PBMCs, or DNA extracted from either of those sample types. The immunoSEQ Assay, a bias-controlled multiplex PCR, was used to amplify TCRbeta CDR3 regions from genomic DNA. Under the source paper's analysis protocol: The number of nucleated cells in each sample was estimated by amplification of reference gene primers within the assay. To quantify the absolute abundance of each unique TCRbeta CDR3 rearrangement, sequence reads were collapsed and filtered. Productive Simpson clonality was computed per sample as the square root of Simpson's diversity index over productive rearrangements. TCRdb took this table from immuneACCESS and kept in-frame rearrangements with V and J called. Such tables lack part of the clones; where checked against another copy, unresolved V genes explain under half of the gap, and the rest is unexplained. V and J calls and clone size are given by that table; D and trimming were obtained from the DNA. The sample contains roughly 52,000 clones, about 87% of them found a single time. Around 4% of the sample rests with the top ten.

The sequenced sample was peripheral blood. The rearrangement combines TRBV19 with TRBJ2-1, with TRBD2 matching 10 junction bases. The clonotype originates from a man in his fifties with acute or convalescent COVID-19. Read as DNA, the sequence is TGTGCCAGTAGTACTTCAGCGGGAGGGCAGGGTGAGCAGTTCTTC. It codes for CASSTSAGGQGEQFF.